This T cell receptor beta chain came from a study of CD8 T cells in ankylosing spondylitis. Whole-study findings and limits: According to the report, clones linked to the disease were significantly enriched in matched synovial fluid samples taken from ankylosing spondylitis patients. Peripheral blood samples showed relatively rare disease-linked clones, and these clones were CD8+. Characteristic of ankylosing spondylitis blood, it appeared, was a TCR beta motif comprising several highly homologous variants. A number of the motif variants had already been described in reactive arthritis synovial fluid and blood.

Libraries of TCR beta came from quantitative 5'-RACE with molecular barcodes. TCRdb redid the calling of the 5' RACE reads with MiXCR, one entry per CDR3 protein. The table has about 400,000 distinct CDR3 sequences, 20% to 25% seen once; the top ten hold 15% to 20%. This CDR3 has 19 residues. Comment on this clonotype: Its cognate antigen is unknown.

Material for sequencing was blood, either unsorted or a sorted T cell fraction (not recorded which). The rearrangement joins TRBV21-1 to TRBJ2-3; the D call TRBD2 from the table was never checked on the DNA. TRBV21-1 is a recognized pseudogene. This clonotype was obtained from a male donor with ankylosing spondylitis. The CDR3 region has the DNA TGTGCCAGCAGCACAAAGGCCGGCCTGACTAGCGCCGAGTCAGATACGCAGTATTTT. This sequence encodes CASSTKAGLTSAESDTQYF.